These 23 T cell receptor beta chains were sequenced from one sample in a study of CD8+ T cells in alopecia areata. It was cDNA, reverse transcribed from extracted RNA, that served as the sequencing template. TCRdb keeps only in-frame clones here, not all; method: immunoSEQ multiplex PCR. The sample shows fewer than 200,000 clones, less than 75% of them seen only once. Sequencing was performed on CD8+ T cells sorted from blood, taken at week 0. Receptors were obtained from a human donor with alopecia areata.

V is TRBV7-9 and J is TRBJ1-1; tentative D call: TRBD1 (5 bases). V was clipped by 0 bases and J by 5 bases, with 13 bases between them. Germline V gives CDR1 SEHNR, CDR2 FQNEAQ (reference sequence). This CDR3 has 15 amino acids. The CDR3 sequence is CASSLAGRAGTEAFF. The CDR3 DNA sequence: TGTGCCAGCAGCTTAGCGGGCAGGGCGGGAACTGAAGCTTTCTTT. The whole variable domain, remainder taken from reference TRBV7-9 and TRBJ1-1, is DTGVSQNPRHKITKRGQNVTFRCDPISEHNRLYWYRQTLGQGPEFLTYFQNEAQLEKSRLLSDRFSAERPKGSFSTLEIQRTEQGDSAMYLCASSLAGRAGTEAFFGQGTRLTVV.

This clone was observed once. The chain links TRBV5-6 to TRBJ1-2; the D is unclear. V dropped 0 bases and J dropped 0 bases, with 9 bases sitting between them. Per germline, CDR1 SGHDT and CDR2 YYEEEE. This CDR3 has 15 residues. The CDR3 nucleotides are TGTGCCAGCAGCTTGGCCGGCAGTCCTAACTATGGCTACACCTTC. It encodes CASSLAGSPNYGYTF.

The chain couples TRBV30 to TRBJ2-7; possible D gene TRBD1, 5 bases. Germline V gene sequence: CDR1 GTSNPN, CDR2 SVGIG (reference sequence). Trimming took 2 bases from V and 4 from J, leaving 24 bases between them. This CDR3 is built from 17 residues. CDR3: CAWSSLPAGQTFYEQYF. In nucleotides, the CDR3 is TGTGCCTGGAGTTCCCTCCCGGCTGGACAAACCTTTTACGAGCAGTACTTC. The full variable domain, rest sourced from reference TRBV30 and TRBJ2-7, is SQTIHQWPATLVQPVGSPLSLECTVEGTSNPNLYWYRQAAGRGLQLLFYSVGIGQISSEVPQNLSASRPQDRQFILSSKKLLLSDSGFYLCAWSSLPAGQTFYEQYFGPGTRLTVT.

Only one count was recorded for this clone. The V and J genes are TRBV9 and TRBJ2-1; D gene uncertain. Germline-derived CDR1 and CDR2 are SGDLS and YYNGEE. V was clipped by 4 bases and J by 7 bases, with 9 bases between them. This CDR3 is 12 amino acids long. The CDR3 loop is CASSKEVNEQFF. The CDR3 nucleotides are TGTGCCAGCAGCAAAGAGGTTAATGAGCAGTTCTTC. Based on the CDR3 plus reference TRBV9 and TRBJ2-1, the full variable domain is DSGVTQTPKHLITATGQRVTLRCSPRSGDLSVYWYQQSLDQGLQFLIQYYNGEERAKGNILERFSAQQFPDLHSELNLSSLELGDSALYFCASSKEVNEQFFGPGTRLTVL.

The chain joins TRBV13 to TRBJ2-7; a weak D match, TRBD1 (7 bases). Trimming removed 2 bases at V and 4 bases at J, with 15 bases between. The length of the CDR3 is 15 residues. CDR1 PRHDT and CDR2 FYEKMQ come from the germline V gene (reference sequence). The CDR3 loop is CASSLSTGEVYEQYF. The CDR3 region has the DNA TGTGCCAGCAGCTTATCAACAGGGGAGGTGTACGAGCAGTACTTC.

The chain couples TRBV10-3 to TRBJ1-2, with D tentatively TRBD1 (6 bases). The CDR3 is 15 amino acids. Trimming pared 4 bases from V and 7 bases from J, leaving 19 bases between. Per the germline V gene, CDR1 is ENHRY and CDR2 is SYGVKD. The CDR3 here is CAISGTDRLGPGYTF. The CDR3, as DNA: TGTGCCATCAGTGGGACAGACAGGCTTGGTCCTGGCTACACCTTC.

This sequence joins TRBV5-6 and TRBJ1-4; 8 bases match TRBD1. V trimming: 2 bases; J trimming: 8 bases; junction bases outside the gene matches: 2. This CDR3 has 13 residues. The germline gives CDR1 SGHDT, CDR2 YYEEEE. CDR3 sequence reads: CASSLQGGEKLFF. The CDR3 nucleotides are TGTGCCAGCAGCTTACAGGGGGGAGAAAAACTGTTTTTT.

The chain combines TRBV2 with TRBJ2-7, with TRBD2 matching over 9 bases. Looked up from germline, CDR1 is SNHLY and CDR2 is FYNNEI. Unmatched junction bases numbered 7, after V lost 3 bases and J lost 4 bases. CDR3 length: 15 residues. The CDR3 sequence is CASSESSGGNYEQYF. The CDR3, as DNA: TGTGCCAGCAGTGAGAGTAGCGGGGGAAATTACGAGCAGTACTTC.

The chain carries TRBV15 and TRBJ1-1; D not resolved. Germline CDR1 is LNHNV and CDR2 is YYDKDF (reference sequence). The CDR3 is 15 residues long. The V gene lost 1 base and the J gene lost 2 bases, with 11 bases spanning the gap. This CDR3 reads CATSRVGGPNTEAFF. In DNA form, the CDR3 reads TGTGCCACCAGCAGAGTGGGAGGGCCTAACACTGAAGCTTTCTTT.

This chain joins TRBV25-1 and TRBJ1-4; D not certain. V shed 0 bases and J shed 8 bases, with 7 bases lying between them. CDR3 length equals 13 residues. Looked up from germline, CDR1 is MGHDK and CDR2 is SYGVNS. The CDR3 DNA follows: TGTGCCAGCAGTGAATATCTCGCAGAAAAACTGTTTTTT. Translation: CASSEYLAEKLFF.

This clone was counted between two and nine times. V and J are TRBV19 and TRBJ2-1, with D perhaps matching TRBD1 (6 bases). Germline V gene sequence: CDR1 LNHDA, CDR2 SQIVND (reference sequence). The CDR3 extends over 15 amino acids. Trimming removed 2 bases from V and 2 bases from J, with 10 bases in between. The CDR3 reads CASSIMWDTYNEQFF. CDR3 nucleotides: TGTGCCAGTAGTATAATGTGGGACACCTACAATGAGCAGTTCTTC.

The chain is built from TRBV6-6 and TRBJ1-2, with no clear D. Germline values: CDR1 MNHNY, CDR2 SVGAGI (reference sequence). This CDR3 comprises 13 residues. V shed 2 bases and J shed 4 bases, with 8 bases lying between them. CDR3 bases: TGTGCCAGCAGTTACAGTCAGCTCTATGGCTACACCTTC. Translating it yields CASSYSQLYGYTF.

The table lists this clone with a few counts. The genes are TRBV9 and TRBJ2-1; D ambiguous. The CDR3 runs 13 residues. Germline V lookup: CDR1 SGDLS, CDR2 YYNGEE. Trimming pared 3 bases from V and 0 bases from J, leaving 4 bases between. Written as DNA, the CDR3 is TGTGCCAGCAGCGCGACCTCCTACAATGAGCAGTTCTTC. Its translation is CASSATSYNEQFF.

This chain links TRBV29-1 with TRBJ2-6; D tentatively reads TRBD1 or TRBD2 (5 bases each). The V end was cut by 8 bases, the J end by 4 bases, with 15 bases between. Germline lookup yields CDR1 SQVTM and CDR2 ANQGSEA. CDR3 size: 14 residues. This CDR3 reads CSTLSGDGANVLTF. The CDR3 nucleotides are TGCAGCACCCTCTCCGGGGACGGGGCCAACGTCCTGACTTTC.

The V call is TRBV2, the J call TRBJ2-1; 7 bases fit TRBD1. The V and J ends lost 2 bases and 1 base, in that order; junction bases with no gene match: 2. This CDR3 comprises 15 residues. The germline V gene has CDR1 SNHLY and CDR2 FYNNEI. The CDR3 nucleotides read TGTGCCAGCAGTGAACAGGGGGAGTCCTACAATGAGCAGTTCTTC. Translation gives CASSEQGESYNEQFF.

The chain uses TRBV6-1 and TRBJ2-1, with a tentative D call TRBD1 (5 bases). CDR3 size: 12 residues. Germline lookup yields CDR1 MNHNS and CDR2 SASEGT. V lost 11 bases to trimming and J lost 3 bases, with 11 bases between them. The DNA for the CDR3 is TGTGCCTGTAACAGGTACTACAATGAGCAGTTCTTC. This codes for CACNRYYNEQFF.

The DNA for the CDR3 is TGTGCCAGCAGACTACAGGGTTTTTCGGAGCAGTACTTC. Its translation: CASRLQGFSEQYF. This chain connects TRBV6-1 to TRBJ2-7, with D possibly TRBD1 on 6 matching bases. The CDR3 spans 13 residues. The V gene lost 6 bases and the J gene lost 7 bases, with 16 bases spanning the gap. Germline loops: CDR1 MNHNS, CDR2 SASEGT.

This clone has just one count. The rearrangement uses TRBV15 and TRBJ1-5, with 10 nucleotides matching TRBD1. With V trimmed by 3 bases and J by 5 bases, 4 bases remained unmatched. Germline-derived CDR1 and CDR2 are LNHNV and YYDKDF (reference sequence). The length of the CDR3 is 15 residues. As DNA, the CDR3 is TGTGCCACCAGCAGCCCGGGACAGGGGCATCAGCCCCAGCATTTT. Protein sequence: CATSSPGQGHQPQHF.

The chain has TRBV29-1 and TRBJ2-7; D is unclear. The CDR3 covers 13 residues. Germline V gene data show CDR1 as SQVTM and CDR2 as ANQGSEA. V lost 4 bases and J 0 bases, leaving 10 bases between the germline ends. The CDR3 DNA reads as TGCAGCGTTGGGTTTCCGAGCTCCTACGAGCAGTACTTC. This translates into CSVGFPSSYEQYF.

Concerning this clone itself: This sample also contains other DNA sequences that code for the same CDR3. This sequence joins TRBV7-9 and TRBJ1-5; D unresolved. Per the germline V gene, CDR1 is SEHNR and CDR2 is FQNEAQ (reference sequence). V shed 1 base and J shed 6 bases, with 4 bases lying between them. The CDR3 runs to 12 residues. The CDR3 region has the DNA TGTGCCAGCAGCTTAGGCGCTCAGCCCCAGCATTTT. Protein sequence: CASSLGAQPQHF.

This clone was picked up a small number of times. The chain uses TRBV5-1 and TRBJ2-7; tentatively, D is TRBD2 (5 bases). The V gene's germline CDR1 is SGHRS and CDR2 YFSETQ. The CDR3 length is 12 residues. Trimming cost V 4 bases and J 6 bases, with 11 bases left between them. The CDR3 nucleotides are TGCGCCAGCAGCGGAACCCGGGGCGAGCAGTACTTC. This encodes CASSGTRGEQYF.

The genes are TRBV29-1 and TRBJ2-2, with D hard to call. Germline CDR1 and CDR2: SQVTM and ANQGSEA. With 1 base removed from V and 0 bases from J, the gap between germline ends came to 6 bases. This CDR3 is 14 amino acids long. The CDR3 DNA reads as TGCAGCGTTGAAGGCAGGTCGAACACCGGGGAGCTGTTTTTT. This translates into CSVEGRSNTGELFF.

This clone was counted once. The rearrangement uses TRBV6-1 and TRBJ2-3; 7 bases fit TRBD1. CDR1 and CDR2 (germline): MNHNS, SASEGT. Losses at the gene ends were 3 bases for V and 1 base for J; bases not matched to a gene: 10. There are 17 residues in the CDR3. In DNA, the CDR3 is TGTGCCAGCAGTGAGAGGCCAGGGGGTACGGGCACAGATACGCAGTATTTT. Its protein is CASSERPGGTGTDTQYF.